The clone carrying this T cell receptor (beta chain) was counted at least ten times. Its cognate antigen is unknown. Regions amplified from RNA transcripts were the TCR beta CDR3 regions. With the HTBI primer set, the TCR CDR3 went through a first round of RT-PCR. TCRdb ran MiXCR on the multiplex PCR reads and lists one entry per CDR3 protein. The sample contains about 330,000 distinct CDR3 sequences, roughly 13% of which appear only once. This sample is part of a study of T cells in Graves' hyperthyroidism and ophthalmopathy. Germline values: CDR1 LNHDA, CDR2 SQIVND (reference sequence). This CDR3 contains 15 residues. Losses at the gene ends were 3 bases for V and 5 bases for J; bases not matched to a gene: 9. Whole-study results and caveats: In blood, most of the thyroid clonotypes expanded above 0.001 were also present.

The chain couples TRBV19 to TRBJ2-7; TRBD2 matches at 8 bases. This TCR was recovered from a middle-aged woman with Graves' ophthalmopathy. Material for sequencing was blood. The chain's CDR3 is CASSISGGAANEQYF. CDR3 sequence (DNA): TGTGCCAGTAGTATCTCGGGGGGGGCCGCAAACGAGCAGTACTTC.